This T cell receptor beta chain came from a study of shared clonotypes between healthy human individuals (dated by TCRdb to about 2020). Concerning the study at large: Two women and a few men aged 18 to 49 years were included in the cohort. Libraries were prepared and TCR repertoires were sequenced by different laboratories using diverse techniques, in order to increase sequencing depth and limit assay-specific biases. For each donor, CD4 naive and CD4 memory were each run on three plates, CD8 naive on two plates, and CD8 memory on one plate. The study deeply sequenced blood TCR repertoires of about 5 healthy adults to estimate repertoire size and the extent of clonotype sharing between individuals. Leukapheresis yielded between about 0.9 and 8.9 billion PBMCs per donor. General findings and caveats noted by the study authors: Naive subsets generally had larger estimated clonotype richness than memory subsets. Because the study included a small number of donors, the genetic and exposure-history diversity represented was limited. Sharing across several donors was observed for around 5% of naive CD4, less than 4% of naive CD8, roughly 2.4% of memory CD4, and less than 0.45% of memory CD8 clonotypes. Clonotypes shared by all four sorted-subset donors showed higher generation probabilities than non-shared clonotypes. Based on pairwise subsampling, the degree of clonotype sharing among donors was expected to be affected by sequencing depth. Rarefaction of sorted-subset datasets indicated incomplete sequencing despite the large sequencing depth. Only blood was sampled, and tissue TCR repertoires likely differ from those in blood.

In the germline V gene, CDR1 corresponds to ENHRY and CDR2 to SYGVKD. Counted from cysteine to phenylalanine, this CDR3 has 20 amino acids. Of the read, only the CDR3 DNA is kept; its 60 bases are in frame from base 1. V trim: 6 bases; J trim: 2 bases; unmatched bases: 16. Donors were healthy HIV-negative adults with no recently reported acute infections or vaccinations. Every donor was a Caucasian adult residing in Nashville, Tennessee, USA. CD4+ T cells were enriched by magnetic negative selection, after which naive cells were positively selected on CD45RA and the negative fraction was taken as the memory subset. After blood collection by leukapheresis, PBMCs were isolated using Ficoll-Histopaque density gradient centrifugation and then cryopreserved in the vapor phase of liquid nitrogen. Purity and quantity of every magnetically sorted T cell population were checked by analytical flow cytometry. Genomic DNA was isolated from each sorted fraction and quantified by UV absorbance on a Nanodrop 2000c.

Using the deep immunoSEQ assay, TCR CDR3 regions were amplified from genomic DNA by multiplex PCR. For each cell subset, the extracted genomic DNA was distributed evenly across all wells of several immunoSEQ 96-well plates, and each plate served as one replicate. For sorted subsets, each replicate PCR was loaded with 200 ng genomic DNA, equivalent to 30,000 or so T cell genomes. Purified libraries were quantified with a Qubit 3.0 fluorometer, sized on a Bioanalyzer 2100, and re-quantified with the KAPA Library Quantification kit. Every immunoSEQ 96-well plate was sequenced on a separate single-read 150-cycle Illumina NextSeq 550 flow cell. On the study's bioinformatics: Because the immunoSEQ output held only junctional sequences and lacked quality scores, the filtering could not match the filtering applied to full-length reads. Sequences were annotated with PyIR, a Python wrapper for IgBLAST v1.9, and V/J genes and CDR3 were assigned using IMGT germline references. Any read was removed if the V/J assignment was weak (E-value above 1e-6), the CDR3 was missing, or the read contained stop codons, out-of-frame junctions, or ambiguous translated residues. A V3J clonotype was defined by an identical inferred V gene, J gene, and CDR3 amino acid sequence. Percentage overlap between repertoires was calculated by dividing the number of shared unique clonotypes by the size of the smaller repertoire. Richness of each repertoire was evaluated using RTK rarefaction, the Chao1 estimator, and Recon v2.1 estimates of unobserved clonotypes. OLGA was used to compute generation probabilities for all TCRbeta clonotypes that the gDNA method yielded from a few donors. Entries here come from immuneACCESS through TCRdb and include only in-frame sequences with V and J called. Some clones fail to appear in such tables; in the studies checked, an unresolved V gene covers under half of the shortfall, and the cause of the remainder is unknown. From that table come the V and J calls and clone size; the DNA was used to work out D and trimming. In all, the sample holds about a million clones, and approximately 75% of those were seen once. Approximately 0.9% of the sample lies in the top ten.

As regards this clone: It lacks a known antigen. Qualities for individual bases were not recorded, and no much larger clone is one base off.

The rearrangement combines TRBV10-3 with TRBJ2-3, with 14 middle bases fitting TRBD2. Sample: memory CD4+ T cells from PBMCs. The meaning of the sample's cell subset or site label: CD45RA-negative fraction. The clonotype originates from a man between 18 and 35 years old in good health. Some clones in this sample may be carry-over from other donors' samples. The nucleotide sequence is TGTGCCATCAGAACCGCGTTAGGACTAGCGGGGGGCCCCATCACAGATACGCAGTATTTT. The resulting protein is CAIRTALGLAGGPITDTQYF.